These T cell receptor beta chains were read from a single sample in a study of blood T cells in healthy people across ages. TCRdb redid the calling of the 5' RACE reads with MiXCR, one entry per CDR3 protein. The table lists about 500,000 distinct CDR3 sequences, 24% of them singletons. The data were also submitted as part of a second study, on T cells of mothers and their children.

The sequenced material came from blood. These receptors all stem from a boy between 5 and 17 years old in good health. Each CDR3 is given with its conserved first and last residue. D genes are given only for firm matches. Clone size is shown for a subset of rows, as once, few, many or a class of expanded clone.

>-|16|TRBV11-2|TRBJ2-3|few
CASSLGVGVGTDTQYF
TGTGCCAGCAGCTTAGGGGTGGGAGTGGGCACAGATACGCAGTATTTT
>-|16|TRBV24-1|TRBJ1-1|-
CATSDSDKGENTEAFF
TGTGCCACCAGTGATTCGGACAAAGGGGAAAACACTGAAGCTTTCTTT
>-|13|TRBV4-2|TRBJ2-7|few
CASSQDAGDEQYF
TGTGCCAGCAGCCAAGATGCAGGGGACGAGCAGTACTTC
>-|15|TRBV7-3|TRBJ1-3|-
CASSSGQPLGNTIYF
TGTGCCAGCAGCTCCGGACAGCCTCTCGGAAACACCATATATTTT
>TRBD1|16|TRBV4-1|TRBJ1-4|-
CASSPSPGTGVEKLFF
TGCGCCAGCAGCCCTTCGCCCGGGACAGGGGTTGAAAAACTGTTTTTT
>-|14|TRBV30|TRBJ1-1|few
CAWILKAGNTEAFF
TGTGCCTGGATACTGAAGGCAGGGAACACTGAAGCTTTCTTT
>TRBD2|16|TRBV5-1|TRBJ2-3|-
CASSLISGVSTDTQYF
TGCGCCAGCAGCTTGATCAGCGGGGTGAGCACAGATACGCAGTATTTT
>TRBD1|17|TRBV7-8|TRBJ2-7|few
CASSSRTGLGSSYEQYF
TGTGCCAGCAGCTCACGGACAGGGCTTGGGAGCTCCTACGAGCAGTACTTC
>-|14|TRBV6-2/TRBV6-3|TRBJ1-5|few
CASSYSGEHQPQHF
TGTGCCAGCAGTTACTCAGGGGAGCACCAGCCCCAGCATTTT
>TRBD2|14|TRBV19|TRBJ2-7|-
CASSIVAGGVEQYF
TGTGCCAGTAGTATCGTAGCGGGGGGTGTCGAGCAGTACTTC
>-|15|TRBV5-1|TRBJ1-1|few
CASSWAAYMNTEAFF
TGCGCCAGCAGCTGGGCGGCCTACATGAACACTGAAGCTTTCTTT
>TRBD1|15|TRBV5-4|TRBJ2-1|-
CASSRDSQLYNEQFF
TGTGCCAGCAGCCGGGACAGTCAACTGTACAATGAGCAGTTCTTC
>TRBD1|15|TRBV4-2|TRBJ1-1|few
CASSPNPTGPPEAFF
TGTGCCAGCAGCCCAAACCCGACAGGGCCCCCTGAAGCTTTCTTT
>TRBD1|13|TRBV29-1|TRBJ1-4|few
CSAETGANEKLFF
TGCAGCGCTGAGACAGGGGCTAATGAAAAACTGTTTTTT
>TRBD1|15|TRBV6-2/TRBV6-3|TRBJ1-2|few
CASSYPTQGGYGYTF
TGTGCCAGCAGTTACCCCACCCAGGGGGGCTATGGCTACACCTTC
>-|15|TRBV5-5|TRBJ1-4|-
CASSQPGLADEKLFF
TGTGCCAGCAGCCAACCGGGCCTTGCGGATGAAAAACTGTTTTTT
>-|14|TRBV20-1|TRBJ2-3|many
CSAPERSGTDTQYF
TGCAGTGCTCCCGAGCGTTCGGGAACAGATACGCAGTATTTT